This TCR beta chain stems from a study of CD8 T cell repertoires and HIV-1 epitope variants. Sequencing of TCR beta CDR3 used immunoSEQ survey depth. The assay was immunoSEQ multiplex PCR, and TCRdb's table has in-frame clones only and misses some. The data contain under 100,000 clones, over 70% of them singletons. The V gene lost 10 bases and the J gene lost 2 bases, with 12 bases spanning the gap. The V gene's germline CDR1 is LNHDA and CDR2 SQIVND (reference sequence). CDR3 length equals 13 residues. The TCR comes from a male donor with HIV. V and J are TRBV19 and TRBJ1-3; D gene ambiguous. The sample taken for sequencing was uncultured baseline CD8+ T cells from peripheral blood mononuclear cells (PBMCs). The CDR3 protein is CATSSYPGNTIYF. CDR3 DNA sequence: TGTGCCACCAGTAGTTATCCTGGAAACACCATATATTTT.